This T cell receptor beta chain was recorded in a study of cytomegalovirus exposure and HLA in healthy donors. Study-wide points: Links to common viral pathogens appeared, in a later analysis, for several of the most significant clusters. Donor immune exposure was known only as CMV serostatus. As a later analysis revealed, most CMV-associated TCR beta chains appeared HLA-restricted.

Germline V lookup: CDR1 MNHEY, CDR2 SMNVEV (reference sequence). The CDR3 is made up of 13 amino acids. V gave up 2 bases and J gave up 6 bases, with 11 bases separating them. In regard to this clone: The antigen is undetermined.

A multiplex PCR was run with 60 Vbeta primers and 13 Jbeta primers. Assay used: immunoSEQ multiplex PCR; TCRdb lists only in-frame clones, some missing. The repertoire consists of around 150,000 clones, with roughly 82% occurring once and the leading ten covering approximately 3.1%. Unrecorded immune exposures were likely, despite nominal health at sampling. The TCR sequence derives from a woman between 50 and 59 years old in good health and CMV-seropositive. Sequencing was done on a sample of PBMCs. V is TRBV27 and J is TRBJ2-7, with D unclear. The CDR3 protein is CASSLGPETEQYF. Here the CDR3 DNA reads TGTGCCAGCAGTTTAGGGCCAGAAACCGAGCAGTACTTC.